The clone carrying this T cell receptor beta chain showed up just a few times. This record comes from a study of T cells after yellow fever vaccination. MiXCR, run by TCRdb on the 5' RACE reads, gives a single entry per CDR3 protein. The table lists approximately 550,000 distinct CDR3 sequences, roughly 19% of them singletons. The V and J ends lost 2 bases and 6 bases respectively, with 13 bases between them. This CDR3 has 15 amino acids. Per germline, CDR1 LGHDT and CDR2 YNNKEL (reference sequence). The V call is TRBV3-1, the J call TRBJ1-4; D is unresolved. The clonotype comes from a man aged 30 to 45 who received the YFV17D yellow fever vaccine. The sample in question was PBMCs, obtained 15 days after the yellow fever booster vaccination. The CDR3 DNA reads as TGTGCCAGCAGCCAATGGCAGAGGACCCATGAAAAACTGTTTTTT. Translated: CASSQWQRTHEKLFF.